This record looks at one T cell receptor (beta chain) sequence and its context. The antigen remains unidentified. Trimming removed 6 bases at V and 7 bases at J, with 14 bases between. Per germline, CDR1 MNHEY and CDR2 SMNVEV (reference sequence). This CDR3 is 13 amino acids long. These data belong to a study of CD8+ T cells in alopecia areata. Study details: Treated patients were given 5 to 10 mg oral tofacitinib twice daily. Study-level findings and limits: Clonality was higher in lesional than normal scalp, especially in alopecia totalis/universalis. While patients received tofacitinib, many expanded lesional clones remained present in scalp and blood. Tofacitinib produced a significant decrease in scalp clonality and in expanded CD8+ clones among the top 100.

Reverse transcribed after extraction, RNA yielded cDNA as the sequencing template. The table came from immunoSEQ multiplex PCR; TCRdb's copy has only in-frame clones and leaves some out. The sample includes roughly 200,000 clones, approximately 40% of them seen just once. Treatment described: oral pan-JAK inhibitor, 5-10 mg twice daily. The chain carries TRBV27 and TRBJ2-3; D unresolved. The material was CD4+ T cells sorted from blood, obtained at roughly week 38, from a patient treated with tofacitinib. The TCR originated in a human donor with alopecia areata. The CDR3 sequence: CASSVPGRNTQYF. CDR3 DNA: TGTGCCAGCAGCGTCCCTGGCCGGAATACGCAGTATTTT.